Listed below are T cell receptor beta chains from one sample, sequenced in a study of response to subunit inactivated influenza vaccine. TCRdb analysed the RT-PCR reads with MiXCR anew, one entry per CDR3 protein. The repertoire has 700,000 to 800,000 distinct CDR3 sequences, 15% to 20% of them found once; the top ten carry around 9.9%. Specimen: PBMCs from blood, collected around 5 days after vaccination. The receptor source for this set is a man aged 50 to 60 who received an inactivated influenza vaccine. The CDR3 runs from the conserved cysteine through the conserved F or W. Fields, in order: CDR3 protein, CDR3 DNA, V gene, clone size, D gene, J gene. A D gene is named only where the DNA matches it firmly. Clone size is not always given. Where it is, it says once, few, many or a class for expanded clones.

CASRSGLFTEAFF,TGTGCCAGCAGATCGGGACTTTTTACTGAAGCTTTCTTT,TRBV12-3/TRBV12-4,NA,NA,TRBJ1-1
CASSMSGGRQETQYF,TGTGCCAGCAGCATGAGCGGGGGGCGCCAAGAGACCCAGTACTTC,TRBV7-6,few,TRBD2,TRBJ2-5
CAISPGTSGGTQYF,TGTGCCATCAGCCCCGGGACTAGCGGTGGGACCCAGTACTTC,TRBV10-3,NA,TRBD2,TRBJ2-5
CASGLSDGSENEKLFF,TGTGCCAGCGGACTTTCGGACGGGTCAGAGAATGAAAAACTGTTTTTT,TRBV7-9,once,NA,TRBJ1-4
CSAGKEEKLFF,TGCAGTGCTGGGAAAGAGGAAAAACTGTTTTTT,TRBV20-1,NA,NA,TRBJ1-4
CASSLETLSRGTQYF,TGCGCCAGCAGCTTGGAGACCTTGAGTAGGGGGACCCAGTACTTC,TRBV5-1,NA,NA,TRBJ2-5
CASSSSGFYNSPLHF,TGTGCCAGCAGCTCGTCGGGATTCTATAATTCACCCCTCCACTTT,TRBV28,few,NA,TRBJ1-6
CSARRECNQPQHF,TGCAGTGCTAGAAGGGAGTGCAATCAGCCCCAGCATTTT,TRBV20-1,few,NA,TRBJ1-5
CASSQTGRSYGYTF,TGTGCCAGCAGCCAGACAGGGAGGAGTTATGGCTACACCTTC,TRBV4-2,few,TRBD1,TRBJ1-2
CSARDRRDSKQYF,TGCAGTGCCCGAGACCGACGGGACAGTAAGCAGTACTTC,TRBV20-1,few,TRBD1,TRBJ2-7
CASSFSGGGNTIYF,TGCGCCAGCAGTTTTTCGGGAGGGGGAAACACCATATATTTT,TRBV4-1,few,NA,TRBJ1-3
CASSLTAGGDTQYF,TGCGCCAGCAGCCTGACAGCAGGAGGAGATACGCAGTATTTT,TRBV5-1,few,NA,TRBJ2-3
CSAQGRLAITYEQYF,TGCAGTGCGCAGGGCCGACTAGCCATAACCTACGAGCAGTACTTC,TRBV20-1,NA,TRBD2,TRBJ2-7
CASSGQGSGYGYTF,TGTGCCAGCAGTGGACAGGGCTCCGGCTATGGCTACACCTTC,TRBV7-2,few,TRBD1,TRBJ1-2
CASSLAYYEQYF,TGTGCCAGCAGCTTGGCTTACTACGAGCAGTACTTC,TRBV11-2,NA,NA,TRBJ2-7
CAWGGGQKGYEQYF,TGTGCCTGGGGAGGAGGACAGAAAGGCTACGAGCAGTACTTC,TRBV30,NA,NA,TRBJ2-7
CASSLGQPREPQHF,TGTGCCAGCAGCTTAGGACAGCCCCGAGAACCCCAGCATTTT,TRBV7-2,NA,NA,TRBJ1-5
CASTPGGSAEAFF,TGTGCCAGCACTCCCGGGGGATCCGCTGAAGCTTTCTTT,TRBV6-1,few,NA,TRBJ1-1
CASSHQTSAPSETQYF,TGTGCCAGCAGCCACCAGACTAGCGCGCCCTCTGAGACCCAGTACTTC,TRBV11-2,NA,TRBD2,TRBJ2-5
CASSLVTGTTYEQYF,TGCGCCAGCAGCTTGGTAACCGGGACGACCTACGAGCAGTACTTC,TRBV5-1,few,NA,TRBJ2-7
CASSLAQINYGYTF,TGTGCCAGCAGCTTAGCACAGATTAACTATGGCTACACCTTC,TRBV7-9,NA,NA,TRBJ1-2
CASSQTSGRGEQYF,TGTGCCAGCAGCCAAACCTCGGGACGCGGCGAGCAGTACTTC,TRBV3-1,NA,NA,TRBJ2-7
CASSLASPVDTQYF,TGTGCCAGCAGTTTAGCGTCCCCGGTGGATACGCAGTATTTT,TRBV12-3/TRBV12-4,NA,NA,TRBJ2-3
CASSVAPMGADTQYF,TGTGCCAGCAGCGTAGCTCCTATGGGAGCAGATACGCAGTATTTT,TRBV9,few,NA,TRBJ2-3
CASSLYSSGPTDTQYF,TGTGCCAGCAGCTTATACAGTTCGGGACCCACAGATACGCAGTATTTT,TRBV7-3,NA,NA,TRBJ2-3
CSASGSFRGRKTEAFF,TGCAGTGCTAGTGGCTCTTTTAGGGGGCGAAAGACTGAAGCTTTCTTT,TRBV20-1,once,TRBD1,TRBJ1-1
CASSQDRLARTDTQYF,TGTGCCAGCAGCCAAGACCGACTAGCGAGAACAGATACGCAGTATTTT,TRBV3-1,once,TRBD2,TRBJ2-3
CASNPRGLNTEAFF,TGTGCCAGCAACCCAAGGGGGCTGAACACTGAAGCTTTCTTT,TRBV5-6,many,TRBD1,TRBJ1-1
CSALTYFQGAAEKLFF,TGCAGTGCCCTAACCTACTTTCAGGGGGCCGCTGAAAAACTGTTTTTT,TRBV20-1,few,TRBD1,TRBJ1-4
CASRTVTDVNSPLHF,TGTGCCAGCAGAACTGTAACGGATGTCAATTCACCCCTCCACTTT,TRBV6-1,few,NA,TRBJ1-6
CASSLYSGRHIQYF,TGTGCCAGCAGTTTATATAGCGGGAGACACATTCAGTACTTC,TRBV28,NA,TRBD2,TRBJ2-4
CASSPSRLAGGRGELFF,TGTGCCAGCAGCCCATCCCGACTAGCGGGAGGGCGCGGGGAGCTGTTTTTT,TRBV7-8,NA,TRBD2,TRBJ2-2
CASSRVTYEQYF,TGTGCCAGCAGTAGGGTTACCTACGAGCAGTACTTC,TRBV28,few,NA,TRBJ2-7
CASSLAPTSGGADTQYF,TGCGCCAGCAGCTTGGCGCCGACTAGCGGGGGGGCAGATACGCAGTATTTT,TRBV5-1,few,TRBD2,TRBJ2-3
CSVEPQPGRAHF,TGCAGCGTTGAACCTCAACCGGGACGGGCGCACTTC,TRBV29-1,few,NA,TRBJ2-1
CASSPIPLPLHF,TGTGCCAGCAGCCCCATCCCATTGCCCCTCCACTTT,TRBV12-3/TRBV12-4,few,NA,TRBJ1-6
CASSLDGTGWETQYF,TGCGCCAGCAGCTTGGACGGGACGGGCTGGGAGACCCAGTACTTC,TRBV5-1,few,NA,TRBJ2-5
CASSSNSNTEAFF,TGTGCCAGCAGTTCTAACAGCAACACTGAAGCTTTCTTT,TRBV6-5,NA,NA,TRBJ1-1
CSATGQVNTEAFF,TGCAGTGCTACGGGACAGGTGAACACTGAAGCTTTCTTT,TRBV20-1,few,TRBD1,TRBJ1-1
CASSLFGGQNTGELFF,TGTGCCAGCAGCCTGTTTGGGGGACAAAACACCGGGGAGCTGTTTTTT,TRBV12-3/TRBV12-4,few,NA,TRBJ2-2
CASSSLAGTGELFF,TGTGCCAGCAGTTCGCTAGCGGGCACCGGGGAGCTGTTTTTT,TRBV12-3/TRBV12-4,few,TRBD2,TRBJ2-2
CASSSAGQGNTGELFF,TGCGCCAGCAGCTCCGCGGGACAGGGGAACACCGGGGAGCTGTTTTTT,TRBV5-1,NA,TRBD1,TRBJ2-2
CASSFRSGGTGGSTDTQYF,TGTGCCAGCAGCTTTCGCTCTGGGGGGACAGGGGGCAGTACAGATACGCAGTATTTT,TRBV11-2,few,TRBD1,TRBJ2-3
CASSRFLGNAGNTIYF,TGTGCCAGCAGCCGTTTTCTGGGGAATGCAGGAAACACCATATATTTT,TRBV11-2,few,NA,TRBJ1-3
CAWSAPRIAKTEAFF,TGTGCCTGGAGTGCTCCTCGGATCGCGAAGACTGAAGCTTTCTTT,TRBV30,NA,NA,TRBJ1-1
CAISDPGQGRGYNEQFF,TGTGCCATCAGTGACCCCGGACAGGGGCGTGGGTACAATGAGCAGTTCTTC,TRBV10-3,NA,TRBD1,TRBJ2-1
CASSYSRGGRQFF,TGTGCCAGCAGTTACTCGCGGGGGGGAAGGCAGTTCTTC,TRBV6-5,NA,TRBD2,TRBJ2-1
CAKAAGQGDTQYF,TGTGCCAAGGCAGCTGGACAGGGAGATACGCAGTATTTT,TRBV10-3,few,TRBD1,TRBJ2-3
CASSSVRERDEQFF,TGCGCCAGCAGCAGCGTCAGGGAGAGGGATGAGCAGTTCTTC,TRBV5-1,few,NA,TRBJ2-1
CASRRPPGNTIYF,TGTGCCAGCAGACGGCCCCCTGGAAACACCATATATTTT,TRBV12-3/TRBV12-4,NA,NA,TRBJ1-3